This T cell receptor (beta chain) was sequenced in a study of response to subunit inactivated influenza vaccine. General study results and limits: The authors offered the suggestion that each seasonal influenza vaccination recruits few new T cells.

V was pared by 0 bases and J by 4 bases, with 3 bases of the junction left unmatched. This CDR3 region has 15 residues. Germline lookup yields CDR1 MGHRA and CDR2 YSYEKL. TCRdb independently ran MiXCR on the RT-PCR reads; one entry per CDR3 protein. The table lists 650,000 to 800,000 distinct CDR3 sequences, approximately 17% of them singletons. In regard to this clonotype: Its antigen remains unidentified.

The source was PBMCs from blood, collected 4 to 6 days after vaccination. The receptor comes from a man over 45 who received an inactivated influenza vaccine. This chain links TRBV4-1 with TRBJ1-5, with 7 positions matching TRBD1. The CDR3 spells CASSQDRTGNQPQHF. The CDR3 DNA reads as TGCGCCAGCAGCCAAGATCGGACAGGAAATCAGCCCCAGCATTTT.